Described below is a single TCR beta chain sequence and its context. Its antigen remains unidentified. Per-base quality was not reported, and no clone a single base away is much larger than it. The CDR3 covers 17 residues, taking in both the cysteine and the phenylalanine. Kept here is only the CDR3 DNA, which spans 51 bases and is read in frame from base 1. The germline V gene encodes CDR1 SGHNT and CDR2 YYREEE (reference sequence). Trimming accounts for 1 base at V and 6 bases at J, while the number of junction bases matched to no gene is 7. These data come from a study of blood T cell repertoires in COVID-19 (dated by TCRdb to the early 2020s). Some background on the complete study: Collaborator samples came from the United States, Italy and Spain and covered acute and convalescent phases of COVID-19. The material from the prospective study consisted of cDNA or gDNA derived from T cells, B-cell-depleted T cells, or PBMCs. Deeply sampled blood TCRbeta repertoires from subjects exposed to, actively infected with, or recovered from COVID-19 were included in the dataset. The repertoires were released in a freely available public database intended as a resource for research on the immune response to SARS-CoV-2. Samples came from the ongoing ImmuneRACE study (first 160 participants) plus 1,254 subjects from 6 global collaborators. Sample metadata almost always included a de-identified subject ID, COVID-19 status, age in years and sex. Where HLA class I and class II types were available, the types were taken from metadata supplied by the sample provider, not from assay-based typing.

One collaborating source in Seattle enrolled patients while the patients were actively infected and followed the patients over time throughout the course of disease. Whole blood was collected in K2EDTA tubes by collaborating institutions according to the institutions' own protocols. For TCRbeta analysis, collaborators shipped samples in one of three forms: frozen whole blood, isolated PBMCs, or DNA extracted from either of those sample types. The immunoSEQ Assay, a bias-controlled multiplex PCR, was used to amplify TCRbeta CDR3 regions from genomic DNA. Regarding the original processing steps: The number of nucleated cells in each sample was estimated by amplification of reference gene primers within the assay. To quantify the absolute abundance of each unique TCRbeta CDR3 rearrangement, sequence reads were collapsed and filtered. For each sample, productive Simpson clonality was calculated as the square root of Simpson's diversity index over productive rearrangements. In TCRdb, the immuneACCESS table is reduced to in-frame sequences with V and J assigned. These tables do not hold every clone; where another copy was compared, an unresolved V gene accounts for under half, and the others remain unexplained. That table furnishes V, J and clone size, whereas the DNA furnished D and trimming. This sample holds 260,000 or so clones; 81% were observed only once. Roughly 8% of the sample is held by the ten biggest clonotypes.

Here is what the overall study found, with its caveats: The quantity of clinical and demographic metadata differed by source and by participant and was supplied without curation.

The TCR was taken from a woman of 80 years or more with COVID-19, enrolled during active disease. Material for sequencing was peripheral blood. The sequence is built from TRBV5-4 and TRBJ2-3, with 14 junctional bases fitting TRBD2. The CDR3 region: CASSLWRLAGGGDTQYF. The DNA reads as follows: TGTGCCAGCAGCTTGTGGCGACTAGCGGGAGGGGGTGATACGCAGTATTTT. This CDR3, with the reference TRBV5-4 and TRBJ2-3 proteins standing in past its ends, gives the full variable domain ETGVTQSPTHLIKTRGQQVTLRCSSQSGHNTVSWYQQALGQGPQFIFQYYREEENGRGNFPPRFSGLQFPNYSSELNVNALELDDSALYLCASSLWRLAGGGDTQYFGPGTRLTVL.